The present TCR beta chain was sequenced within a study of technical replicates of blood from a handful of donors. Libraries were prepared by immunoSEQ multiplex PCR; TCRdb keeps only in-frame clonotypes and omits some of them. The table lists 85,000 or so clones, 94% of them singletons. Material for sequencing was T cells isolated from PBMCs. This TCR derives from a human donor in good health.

The CDR3 nucleotides are TGTGCCAGCAATGAGAGCGGGAGGGTCTCCTACGAGCAGTACTTC. This translates into CASNESGRVSYEQYF. This sequence joins TRBV6-1 and TRBJ2-7; 10 nucleotides line up with TRBD2. Germline V CDR1 and CDR2: MNHNS, SASEGT. The CDR3 has 15 residues. V shed 7 bases and J 0 bases; nucleotides not matched to a gene: 6.